This TCR beta chain appears in the sequencing data of a study of shared clonotypes between healthy human individuals. Every subset's genomic DNA went evenly onto several immunoSEQ plates. The table came from immunoSEQ multiplex PCR; TCRdb's copy has only in-frame clones and leaves some out. Of 2,500,000 or so clones listed, approximately 94% are singletons. The CDR3 consists of 15 residues. The ends were cut back, 4 bases at V and 2 bases at J, with 12 bases in the middle. Germline lookup yields CDR1 MDHEN and CDR2 SYDVKM. There were no recent acute infections or vaccinations among the donors, who were healthy HIV-negative adults. Division of CD4+ cells produced a CD45RA+ naive subset and a CD45RA-negative memory subset.

This clonotype was obtained from a man between 18 and 35 years old in good health. Some clones in this sample may be carry-over from other donors' samples. This chain connects TRBV28 to TRBJ2-1, with D tentatively TRBD1 or TRBD2 (7 bases each). The sequenced material came from naive CD4+ T cells from PBMCs. Subset reported: CD45RA+ positively selected. The CDR3 loop reads CASSSPGGAYNEQFF. The CDR3 region has the DNA TGTGCCAGCAGTTCACCAGGGGGGGCCTACAATGAGCAGTTCTTC.